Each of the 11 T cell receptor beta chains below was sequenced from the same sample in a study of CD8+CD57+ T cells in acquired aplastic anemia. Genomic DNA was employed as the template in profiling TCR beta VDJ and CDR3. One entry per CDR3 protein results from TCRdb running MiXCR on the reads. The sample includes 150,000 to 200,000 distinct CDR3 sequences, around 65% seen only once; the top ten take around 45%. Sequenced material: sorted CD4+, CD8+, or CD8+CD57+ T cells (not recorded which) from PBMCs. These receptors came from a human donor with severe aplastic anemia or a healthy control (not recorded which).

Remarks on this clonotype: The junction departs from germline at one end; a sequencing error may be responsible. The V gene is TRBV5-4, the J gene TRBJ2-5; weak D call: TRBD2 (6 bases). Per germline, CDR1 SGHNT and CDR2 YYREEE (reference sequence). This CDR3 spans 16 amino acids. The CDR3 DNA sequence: TGCGCCAGCAGCCAAGATCGGCGGGCGGGGAAAGAGACCCAGTACTTC. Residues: CASSQDRRAGKETQYF.

This CDR3 is CATSDLGRGHLYGYTF. For the CDR3, the DNA is TGTGCCACCAGTGATTTGGGCAGGGGCCACCTCTATGGCTACACCTTC. The chain couples TRBV24-1 to TRBJ1-2, with TRBD1 as a possible D gene (6 bases). The CDR3 loop spans 16 amino acids. Trimming removed 0 bases from V and 4 bases from J, with 14 bases in between. Germline V gene sequence: CDR1 KGHDR, CDR2 SFDVKD.

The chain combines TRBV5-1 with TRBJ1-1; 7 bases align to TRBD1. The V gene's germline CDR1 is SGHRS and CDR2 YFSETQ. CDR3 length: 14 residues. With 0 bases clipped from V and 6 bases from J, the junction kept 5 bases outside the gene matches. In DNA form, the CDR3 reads TGCGCCAGCAGCTTGGCTCGGCAGGGGGCTGAAGCTTTCTTT. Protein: CASSLARQGAEAFF.

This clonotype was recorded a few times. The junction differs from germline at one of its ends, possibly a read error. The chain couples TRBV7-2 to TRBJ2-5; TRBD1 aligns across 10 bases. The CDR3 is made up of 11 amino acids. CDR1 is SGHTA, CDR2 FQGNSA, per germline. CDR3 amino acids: CASRSGTGVDF. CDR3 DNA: TGTGCCAGCAGATCCGGGACAGGGGTGGACTTC.

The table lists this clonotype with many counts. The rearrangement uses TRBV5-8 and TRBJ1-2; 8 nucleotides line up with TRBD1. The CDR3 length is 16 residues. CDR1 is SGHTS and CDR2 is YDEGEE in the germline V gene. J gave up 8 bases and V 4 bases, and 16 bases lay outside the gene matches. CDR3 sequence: CASSPKTGGARSGYTF. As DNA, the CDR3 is TGTGCCAGCAGCCCAAAAACAGGGGGAGCGCGGTCCGGCTACACCTTC.

The CDR3 coding sequence is TGTGCCAGCAGCCCCGGACAGGGACTAACTGAAGCTTTCTTT. This gives the protein CASSPGQGLTEAFF. The chain recombines TRBV7-1 with TRBJ1-1; TRBD1 aligns across 8 bases. TRBV7-1 is labeled an ORF, and its function is uncertain. There are 14 residues in the CDR3. V shed 5 bases and J 5 bases; nucleotides not matched to a gene: 7.

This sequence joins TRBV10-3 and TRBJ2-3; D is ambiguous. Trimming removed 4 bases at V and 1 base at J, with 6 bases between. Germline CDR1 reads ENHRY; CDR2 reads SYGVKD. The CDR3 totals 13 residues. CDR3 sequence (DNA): TGTGCCATCAGTGGAAAGGGCACAGATACGCAGTATTTT. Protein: CAISGKGTDTQYF.

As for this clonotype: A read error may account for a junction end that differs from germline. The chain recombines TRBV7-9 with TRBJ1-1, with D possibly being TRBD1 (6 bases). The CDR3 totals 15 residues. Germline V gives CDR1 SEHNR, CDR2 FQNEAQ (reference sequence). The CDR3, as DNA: TGCGCCAGCAGCTCGGGGGCTACATTGAACACTGAAGCTTTCTTT. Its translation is CASSSGATLNTEAFF.

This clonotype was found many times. DNA for the CDR3: TGTGCCTGCGGGACAGGAGCCTTTGGGGAGCAGTACTTC. Translating it yields CACGTGAFGEQYF. The chain couples TRBV30 to TRBJ2-7, with 8 bases fitting TRBD1. The V and J ends lost 6 bases and 7 bases, in that order; junction bases with no gene match: 11. This CDR3 is built from 13 residues. CDR1 and CDR2 from the germline V gene are GTSNPN and SVGIG (reference sequence).

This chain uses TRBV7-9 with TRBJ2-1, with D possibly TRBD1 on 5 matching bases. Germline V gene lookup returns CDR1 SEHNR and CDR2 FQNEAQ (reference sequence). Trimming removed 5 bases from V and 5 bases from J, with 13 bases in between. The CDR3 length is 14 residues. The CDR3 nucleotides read TGTGCCAGCAGCCGGACAACCGAGCACAATGAGCAGTTCTTC. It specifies CASSRTTEHNEQFF.

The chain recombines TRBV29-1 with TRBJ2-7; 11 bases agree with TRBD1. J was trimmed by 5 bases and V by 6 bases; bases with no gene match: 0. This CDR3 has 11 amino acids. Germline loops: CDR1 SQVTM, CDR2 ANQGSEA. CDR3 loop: CSVGQGDEQYF. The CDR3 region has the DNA TGCAGCGTGGGACAGGGGGACGAGCAGTACTTC.